The source of this TCR beta chain is a study of human T cells and chemical hapten exposure (dated by TCRdb to about 2021). Some background on the complete study: Libraries were combined into a pool for sequencing, and differences in TCR yield between samples came mainly from small differences in library volumes within the pool. The study tracked peripheral blood TCR repertoire changes in vivo during primary and secondary sensitization to the hapten diphenylcyclopropenone (DPC) in alopecia patients. From each blood RNA sample, both TCR alpha and TCR beta chains were sequenced. Broader findings and caveats from the paper: DPC sensitization did not change the number of TCRs with a frequency above 1 in 1000, and there was no evidence of changes in global repertoire structure. Repeated subsampling changed both the strength of the expansion versus patch-test correlation and the threshold at which that correlation became significant.

The library was made by RACE. This sample was sequenced with a NextSeq 500. Library preparation attached unique molecular identifiers to individual cDNA molecules for quantitative, reproducible TCR counting. On the study's bioinformatics: The median number of TCRs per sample was around 100,000, ranging from 23,224 to 690,600. V, J and CDR3 annotation of the TCR reads was performed with the Decombinator software suite. For PS versus PT1 abundance plots, all samples were subsampled to the same number of TCRs (28,000). TCRs were defined as expanded if absent before sensitization and observed at least eight times at the 2-week time point. Through fastp at Q25 and MiXCR, TCRdb rebuilt clones from the public reads, retaining in-frame beta chains. Rows matching on CDR3 protein sequence are summarized as one entry with the most common DNA and genes. None of the V and J calls come from the authors' own analysis; TCRdb made them. A total of roughly 120,000 distinct CDR3 sequences appear in this sample, approximately 9.5% of them only once. The top ten clonotypes cover 1.5% to 2% of the sample.

The time point label, read with the paper, signifies: healthy volunteer bleed at 2 weeks. Unfractionated whole blood was collected in Tempus Blood RNA tubes, and total RNA was extracted from that blood. As TCR sequencing controls, a few healthy volunteers were used, with blood taken at day 0, 2 weeks and 6 weeks. Ten or more counts support this clonotype. Its antigen is still unknown. The sample holds no much larger clone one base away, and base qualities are not on file. This TCR came from a male donor in good health. Some clones in this sample may be carry-over from other donors' samples. Sequences were obtained from whole blood.

The bases are TGCAGTGCTAGTCACTACTTGAATGAGCAGTTCTTC. Its product reads: CSASHYLNEQFF. The chain is encoded by TRBV20-1 joined to TRBJ2-1, with no D gene named confidently. From the cysteine up to the phenylalanine, the CDR3 has a length of 12 residues. This entry keeps only the CDR3 DNA: 36 bases, framed from base 1. As encoded in the germline V gene (reference sequence), CDR1 is DFQATT while CDR2 is SNEGSKA. V and J lose 3 bases and 7 bases, and a span of 10 bases separates them.